These 23 T cell receptor beta chains share one sample of origin, sequenced in a study of T cells in Graves' hyperthyroidism and ophthalmopathy. Amplification of TCR beta CDR3 regions was performed using RNA transcripts as template. The HTBI primer set drove a first-round RT-PCR of the TCR CDR3. TCRdb reprocessed the multiplex PCR reads via MiXCR and lists one record per CDR3 protein. The sample consists of some 270,000 distinct CDR3 sequences, about an eighth of them appearing once. Sequenced: blood. These receptors were obtained from a woman aged 25 to 39 with Graves' hyperthyroidism that later progressed to Graves' ophthalmopathy.

This clonotype came up many times. This chain links TRBV6-1 with TRBJ2-3, with D hard to call. There are 11 residues in the CDR3. Trimming took 8 bases from V and 5 from J, leaving 8 bases between them. Germline CDR1 and CDR2: MNHNS and SASEGT. The DNA of the CDR3 is TGTGCCAGCGGCCCCGGAGATACGCAGTATTTT. Its translation is CASGPGDTQYF.

This clonotype was counted at least ten times. V is TRBV5-1 and J is TRBJ2-7, with 9 nucleotides matching TRBD1. V was clipped by 4 bases and J by 2 bases; unmatched bases: 4. In germline, CDR1 is SGHRS, CDR2 YFSETQ. This CDR3 comprises 14 residues. This chain's CDR3 is CASSVGDRAYEQYF. The DNA for the CDR3 is TGCGCCAGCAGCGTCGGGGACAGGGCCTACGAGCAGTACTTC.

This clonotype showed up many times. This chain links TRBV7-8 with TRBJ2-7; 10 bases fit TRBD2. The CDR3 covers 15 residues. V dropped 4 bases and J dropped 0; count of bases not matched to a gene: 3. Germline CDR1 and CDR2: SGHVS and FQNEAQ. Here the CDR3 reads CASSSSGSISYEQYF. DNA of the CDR3: TGTGCCAGCAGCTCTAGCGGGAGCATCTCCTACGAGCAGTACTTC.

This clonotype was seen more than once but under ten times. V and J are TRBV19 and TRBJ1-5; no definite D call. CDR1 and CDR2 (germline): LNHDA, SQIVND (reference sequence). Between the trimmed V and J ends, which lost 5 bases and 1 base, there was a span of 12 bases. The CDR3 consists of 15 residues. The CDR3 sequence is CASSFWGRSNQPQHF. The CDR3 nucleotides read TGTGCCAGTAGTTTTTGGGGTAGAAGCAATCAGCCCCAGCATTTT. The full variable domain, its missing parts supplied by reference TRBV19 and TRBJ1-5, is DGGITQSPKYLFRKEGQNVTLSCEQNLNHDAMYWYRQDPGQGLRLIYYSQIVNDFQKGDIAEGYSVSREKKESFPLTVTSAQKNPTAFYLCASSFWGRSNQPQHFGDGTRLSIL.

The chain joins TRBV19 to TRBJ1-6; 9 nucleotides match TRBD1. Germline lookup yields CDR1 LNHDA and CDR2 SQIVND (reference sequence). The CDR3 has 16 residues. The V segment lost 3 bases and the J segment 5 bases; nucleotides outside the gene matches: 5. In DNA form, the CDR3 reads TGTGCCAGTAGTATTACAGGGGGCCGGGATAATTCACCCCTCCACTTT. Residues: CASSITGGRDNSPLHF.

This chain joins TRBV28 and TRBJ1-4; the D gene is possibly TRBD1 (6 bases). Germline V CDR1 and CDR2: MDHEN, SYDVKM. V lost 7 bases and J 8 bases, leaving 20 bases between the germline ends. This CDR3 spans 15 amino acids. The CDR3 DNA sequence: TGTGCCAGCATTCCATCTGGGACACTAAGGGAAAAACTGTTTTTT. This sequence encodes CASIPSGTLREKLFF.

In regard to this clonotype: Given a much more abundant clone one base away, this may be a read error. The chain uses TRBV11-2 and TRBJ2-1, with 16 positions matching TRBD2. Germline V gives CDR1 SGHAT, CDR2 FQNNGV. The CDR3 loop spans 22 amino acids. This chain's CDR3 is CASSLDTPGLAGGSSSYNEQLF. CDR3 sequence (DNA): TGTGCCAGCAGCTTAGATACCCCGGGACTAGCGGGAGGGTCAAGCTCCTACAATGAGCAGCTCTTC.

This clonotype was picked up many times. The chain employs TRBV3-2 and TRBJ1-2; TRBD1, the D gene given by the table, was not confirmed from the DNA. TRBV3-2 is labeled a pseudogene. The CDR3 runs 14 residues. The CDR3 DNA is TGTGCCAGCAGCCAAGTGTGGGCGGATTATGGCTACACCTTC. Translating it yields CASSQVWADYGYTF.

This clonotype was found many times. The CDR3 loop is CASSRLYGDGGYGYTF. Here the CDR3 DNA reads TGTGCCAGCAGTCGGTTGTATGGGGACGGTGGCTATGGCTACACCTTC. The chain is built from TRBV27 and TRBJ1-2; perhaps TRBD1 as D (5 bases). This CDR3 has 16 residues. Germline V gene sequence: CDR1 MNHEY, CDR2 SMNVEV (reference sequence). V dropped 5 bases and J dropped 4 bases, with 20 bases sitting between them.

The chain uses TRBV5-5 and TRBJ2-2; TRBD1 is a possible D gene (6 bases). Per the germline V gene, CDR1 is SGHKS and CDR2 is YYEKEE (reference sequence). V dropped 3 bases and J dropped 1 base, with 16 bases sitting between them. The CDR3 runs 17 residues. CDR3 residues: CASSSNPGQMNTGELFF. DNA for the CDR3: TGTGCCAGCAGCTCGAATCCGGGACAAATGAACACCGGGGAGCTGTTTTTT.

In this sample, this clonotype turned up many times. The chain joins TRBV10-3 to TRBJ1-1, with a weak D call TRBD1 (6 bases). CDR1 ENHRY and CDR2 SYGVKD come from the germline V gene. This CDR3 spans 11 amino acids. The V and J ends lost 3 bases and 8 bases respectively, with 7 bases between them. CDR3 DNA sequence: TGTGCCATCAGTGAAGGACAGGAAGCTTTCTTT. Its protein product is CAISEGQEAFF.

A few counts support this clonotype. The gene calls are TRBV19 and TRBJ2-7; D possibly corresponds to TRBD1 (6 bases). CDR3 size: 15 residues. Germline V lookup: CDR1 LNHDA, CDR2 SQIVND (reference sequence). V lost 4 bases and J lost 2, with 15 bases in between. CDR3 DNA sequence: TGTGCCAGTAGTAGGGCCCGACAGGAAACCTACGAGCAGTACTTC. It codes for CASSRARQETYEQYF.

This clonotype was seen repeatedly, ten times or more. This rearrangement joins TRBV11-2 to TRBJ2-3; D is tentatively TRBD1 or TRBD2 (6 bases each). The germline V and J ends were trimmed by 5 bases and 2 bases, with 14 bases remaining between them. The length of the CDR3 is 15 residues. Germline V gene data show CDR1 as SGHAT and CDR2 as FQNNGV. The CDR3 coding sequence is TGTGCCAGCAGCCCCGGGGGCATAGTCACAGATACGCAGTATTTT. This translates into CASSPGGIVTDTQYF.

This clonotype was recorded many times. The V and J genes are TRBV18 and TRBJ2-5; D call uncertain. The V end lost 2 bases, the J end lost 5 bases, and 6 bases lay between the germline ends. This CDR3 is built from 12 residues. From germline, CDR1 is KGHSH and CDR2 LQKENI. CDR3 coding DNA: TGTGCCAGCTCACCAAGGACCGAGACCCAGTACTTC. Encoded protein: CASSPRTETQYF.

This clonotype was counted at least ten times. V is TRBV28 and J is TRBJ2-7, with 10 positions matching TRBD1. The CDR3 totals 16 residues. J gave up 6 bases and V 2 bases, and 10 bases lay outside the gene matches. CDR1 MDHEN and CDR2 SYDVKM come from the germline V gene. As DNA, the CDR3 is TGTGCCAGCAGTTTAGTATCCGGGACAGGGGTGCTCGAGCAGTACTTC. It encodes CASSLVSGTGVLEQYF.

This clonotype was observed a handful of times. The chain is built from TRBV19 and TRBJ2-2; perhaps TRBD2 as D (5 bases). Trimming took off 0 bases at V and 0 bases at J, with 11 bases between the two ends. CDR1 and CDR2 (germline): LNHDA, SQIVND (reference sequence). CDR3 length equals 17 residues. In DNA, the CDR3 is TGTGCCAGTAGTATAGATTTAAGGAGGACGAACACCGGGGAGCTGTTTTTT. It is translated as CASSIDLRRTNTGELFF.

This clonotype was counted ten times or more. This chain uses TRBV19 with TRBJ2-3, with D possibly being TRBD1 or TRBD2 (5 bases each). Trimming took off 6 bases at V and 6 bases at J, with 22 bases between the two ends. The CDR3 runs to 16 residues. Germline loops: CDR1 LNHDA, CDR2 SQIVND (reference sequence). CDR3 sequence (DNA): TGTGCCAGTAGCCTACTACTAGGGGCGGCGTCGGATACGCAGTATTTT. Residues: CASSLLLGAASDTQYF. Together with reference TRBV19 and TRBJ2-3, the CDR3 gives the full variable domain: DGGITQSPKYLFRKEGQNVTLSCEQNLNHDAMYWYRQDPGQGLRLIYYSQIVNDFQKGDIAEGYSVSREKKESFPLTVTSAQKNPTAFYLCASSLLLGAASDTQYFGPGTRLTVL.

V usage is TRBV24-1 and J usage is TRBJ2-3; no clear D gene. Trimming stripped 3 bases from V and 0 bases from J, with 6 bases between. The CDR3 extends over 14 amino acids. In germline, CDR1 is KGHDR, CDR2 SFDVKD. CDR3 sequence: CATSDHVSTDTQYF. The DNA of the CDR3 is TGTGCCACCAGTGATCACGTCAGCACAGATACGCAGTATTTT.

The chain uses TRBV2 and TRBJ2-7, with D tentatively TRBD1 (5 bases). V lost 7 bases, J lost 1 base, and 14 bases lay in between. CDR1 is SNHLY and CDR2 is FYNNEI in the germline V gene. This CDR3 has 14 residues. CDR3 DNA sequence: TGTGCCAGCAAGGTAGTAGGGGCTTCCTACGAGCAGTACTTC. This sequence encodes CASKVVGASYEQYF.

This clonotype was detected many times. V is TRBV20-1 and J is TRBJ2-3; D is possibly TRBD1 (7 bases). V shed 6 bases and J shed 3 bases, with 13 bases lying between them. This CDR3 is 13 amino acids long. In germline, CDR1 is DFQATT, CDR2 SNEGSKA (reference sequence). This CDR3 is CSAPGGNTDTQYF. CDR3 in DNA: TGCAGTGCACCAGGGGGGAATACAGATACGCAGTATTTT.

The chain couples TRBV18 to TRBJ2-7; TRBD1 agrees at 8 bases. The V segment lost 6 bases and the J segment 5 bases; nucleotides outside the gene matches: 9. This CDR3 is 14 amino acids long. From germline, CDR1 is KGHSH and CDR2 LQKENI. This chain's CDR3 is CASSNAGTGHEQYF. CDR3 DNA: TGTGCCAGCTCCAACGCAGGGACAGGCCACGAGCAGTACTTC.

This clonotype was counted a few times. A read error may be the cause here, since a much bigger clone is one base away. The chain is built from TRBV3-1 and TRBJ2-3; the D is unclear. V lost 3 bases and J lost 2, with 9 bases in between. The CDR3 contains 14 residues. Germline V lookup: CDR1 LGHDT, CDR2 YNNKEL (reference sequence). This CDR3 is CASSQGGDTDTQYF. DNA of the CDR3: TGTGCCAGCAGCCAGGGCGGAGACACAGATACGCAGTATTTT.

This clonotype was recorded many times. CDR3 DNA sequence: TGTGCCAGCAGTTGGCCCCCGGGACAGGGGCCCTACGAGCAGTACTTC. Translated: CASSWPPGQGPYEQYF. The V call is TRBV28, the J call TRBJ2-7; the match to TRBD1 covers 10 bases. This CDR3 comprises 16 residues. V was clipped by 4 bases and J by 2 bases; unmatched bases: 8. Germline lookup yields CDR1 MDHEN and CDR2 SYDVKM.